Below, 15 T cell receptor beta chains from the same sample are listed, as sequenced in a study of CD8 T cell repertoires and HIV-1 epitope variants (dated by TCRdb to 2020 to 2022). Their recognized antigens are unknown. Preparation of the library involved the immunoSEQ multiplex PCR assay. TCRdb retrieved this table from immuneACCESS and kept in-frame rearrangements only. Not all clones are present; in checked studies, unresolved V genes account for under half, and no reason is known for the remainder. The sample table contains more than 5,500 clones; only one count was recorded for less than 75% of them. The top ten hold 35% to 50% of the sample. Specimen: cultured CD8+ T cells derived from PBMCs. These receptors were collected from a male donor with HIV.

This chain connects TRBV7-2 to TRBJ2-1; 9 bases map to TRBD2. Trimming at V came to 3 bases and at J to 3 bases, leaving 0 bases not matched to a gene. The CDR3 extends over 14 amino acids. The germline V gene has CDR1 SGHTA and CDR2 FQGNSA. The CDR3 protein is CASSLTSGYNEQFF. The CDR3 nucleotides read TGTGCCAGCAGCTTGACTAGCGGCTACAATGAGCAGTTCTTC.

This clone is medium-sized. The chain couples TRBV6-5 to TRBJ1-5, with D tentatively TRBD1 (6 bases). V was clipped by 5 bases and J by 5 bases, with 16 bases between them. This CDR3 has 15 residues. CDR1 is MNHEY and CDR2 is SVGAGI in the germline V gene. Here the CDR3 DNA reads TGTGCCAGCAGTGGGGGGCAGGGGATACATCAGCCCCAGCATTTT. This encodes CASSGGQGIHQPQHF.

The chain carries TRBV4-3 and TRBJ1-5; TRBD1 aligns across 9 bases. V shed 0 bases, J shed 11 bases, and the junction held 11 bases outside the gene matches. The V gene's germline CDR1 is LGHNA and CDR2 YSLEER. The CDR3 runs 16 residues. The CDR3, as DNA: TGCGCCAGCAGCCAAGATGAGGATACAGGGGGCGAGGCCCAGCATTTT. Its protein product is CASSQDEDTGGEAQHF.

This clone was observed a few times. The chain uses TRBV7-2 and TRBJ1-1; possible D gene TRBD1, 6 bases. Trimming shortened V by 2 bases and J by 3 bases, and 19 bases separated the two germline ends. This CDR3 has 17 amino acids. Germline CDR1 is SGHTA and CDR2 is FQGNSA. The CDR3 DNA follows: TGTGCCAGCAGCTTACACGGTCCGGGGGCGGGTGACACTGAAGCTTTCTTT. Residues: CASSLHGPGAGDTEAFF.

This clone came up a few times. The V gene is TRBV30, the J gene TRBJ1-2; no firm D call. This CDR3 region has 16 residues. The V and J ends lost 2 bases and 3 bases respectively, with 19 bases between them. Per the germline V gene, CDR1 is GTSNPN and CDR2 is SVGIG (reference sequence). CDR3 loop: CAWSNPHSLADYGYTF. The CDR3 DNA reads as TGTGCCTGGAGTAACCCCCACAGCCTGGCGGACTATGGCTACACCTTC.

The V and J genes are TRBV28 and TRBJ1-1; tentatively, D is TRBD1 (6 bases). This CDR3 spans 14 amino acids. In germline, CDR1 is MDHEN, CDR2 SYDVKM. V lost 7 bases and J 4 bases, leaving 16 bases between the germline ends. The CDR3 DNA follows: TGTGCCAGCACCCGGGATAGGGGGGGCACTGAAGCTTTCTTT. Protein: CASTRDRGGTEAFF. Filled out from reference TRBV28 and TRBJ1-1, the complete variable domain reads DVKVTQSSRYLVKRTGEKVFLECVQDMDHENMFWYRQDPGLGLRLIYFSYDVKMKEKGDIPEGYSVSREKKERFSLILESASTNQTSMYLCASTRDRGGTEAFFGQGTRLTVV.

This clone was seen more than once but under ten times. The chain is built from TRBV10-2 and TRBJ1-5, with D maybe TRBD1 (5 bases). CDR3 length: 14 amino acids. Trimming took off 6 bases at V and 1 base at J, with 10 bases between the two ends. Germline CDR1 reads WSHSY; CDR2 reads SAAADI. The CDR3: CASRGGESNQPQHF. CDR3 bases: TGCGCCAGCAGGGGGGGGGAGAGCAATCAGCCCCAGCATTTT.

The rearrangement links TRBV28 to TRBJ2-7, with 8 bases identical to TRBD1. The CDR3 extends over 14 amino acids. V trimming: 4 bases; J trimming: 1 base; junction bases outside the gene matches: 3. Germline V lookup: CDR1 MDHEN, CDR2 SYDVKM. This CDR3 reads CASSYRGISYEQYF. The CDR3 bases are TGTGCCAGCAGTTACAGGGGGATTTCCTACGAGCAGTACTTC.

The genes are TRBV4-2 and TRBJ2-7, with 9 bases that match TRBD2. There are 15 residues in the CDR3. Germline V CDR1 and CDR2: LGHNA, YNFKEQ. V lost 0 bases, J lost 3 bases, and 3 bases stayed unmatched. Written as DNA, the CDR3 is TGTGCCAGCAGCCAAGAAATAGCGGGAGTCTACGAGCAGTACTTC. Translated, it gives CASSQEIAGVYEQYF.

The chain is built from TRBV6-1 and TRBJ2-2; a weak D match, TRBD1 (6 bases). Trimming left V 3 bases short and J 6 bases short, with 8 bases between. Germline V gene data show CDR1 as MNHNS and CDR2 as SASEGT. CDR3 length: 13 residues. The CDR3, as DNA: TGTGCCAGCAGTGAGGGGGCCCCCGGGGAGCTGTTTTTT. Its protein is CASSEGAPGELFF.

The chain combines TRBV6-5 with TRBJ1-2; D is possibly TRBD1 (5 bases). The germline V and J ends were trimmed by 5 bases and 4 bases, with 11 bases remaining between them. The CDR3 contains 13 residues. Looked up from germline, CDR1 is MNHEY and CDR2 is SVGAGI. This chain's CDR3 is CASSDGTFYGYTF. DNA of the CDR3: TGTGCCAGCAGTGACGGGACTTTCTATGGCTACACCTTC.

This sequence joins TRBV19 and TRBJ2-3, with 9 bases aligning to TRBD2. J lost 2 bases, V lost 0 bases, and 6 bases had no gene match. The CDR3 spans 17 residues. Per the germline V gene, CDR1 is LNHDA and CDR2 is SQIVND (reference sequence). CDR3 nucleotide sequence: TGTGCCAGTAGTATAGAGGTTAGCGGGAGTGCCACAGATACGCAGTATTTT. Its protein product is CASSIEVSGSATDTQYF.

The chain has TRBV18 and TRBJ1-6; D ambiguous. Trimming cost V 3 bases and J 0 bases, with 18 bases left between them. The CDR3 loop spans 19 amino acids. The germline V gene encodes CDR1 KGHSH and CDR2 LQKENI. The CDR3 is CASSPLWDDSGSYNSPLHF. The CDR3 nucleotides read TGTGCCAGCTCACCGCTATGGGATGATTCAGGCTCCTATAATTCACCCCTCCACTTT.

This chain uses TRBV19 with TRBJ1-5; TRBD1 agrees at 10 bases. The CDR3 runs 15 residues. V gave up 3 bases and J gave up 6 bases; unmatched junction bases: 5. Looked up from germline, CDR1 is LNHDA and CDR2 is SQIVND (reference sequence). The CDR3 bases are TGTGCCAGTAGTATGGGACAGGGGCTTCGTCAGCCCCAGCATTTT. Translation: CASSMGQGLRQPQHF. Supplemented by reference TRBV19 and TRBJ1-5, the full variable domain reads DGGITQSPKYLFRKEGQNVTLSCEQNLNHDAMYWYRQDPGQGLRLIYYSQIVNDFQKGDIAEGYSVSREKKESFPLTVTSAQKNPTAFYLCASSMGQGLRQPQHFGDGTRLSIL.

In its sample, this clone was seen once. The DNA for the CDR3 is TGTGCCAGCAGCCGGGGGACTGAGCAGTTCTTC. The encoded protein is CASSRGTEQFF. This rearrangement joins TRBV9 to TRBJ2-1; possibly TRBD2 for D (6 bases). This CDR3 is 11 amino acids long. Germline values: CDR1 SGDLS, CDR2 YYNGEE. Deletions cut 4 bases from V and 9 bases from J, with 8 bases between.